The next 24 T cell receptor beta chains were all read from a single sample in a study of blood T cell repertoires in COVID-19. Here immunoSEQ multiplex PCR was the method, and the copy in TCRdb shows in-frame clones only, minus some. The sample consists of around 86,000 clones, 85% of them appearing once. Input material: peripheral blood. The receptors stem from a man older than 75 with acute or convalescent COVID-19.

The chain recombines TRBV4-2 with TRBJ2-5, with 10 nucleotides matching TRBD2. Germline V CDR1 and CDR2: LGHNA, YNFKEQ. The CDR3 has 16 residues. J lost 0 bases, V lost 4 bases, and 5 bases had no gene match. The CDR3 spells CASSPRLAGYQETQYF. CDR3 sequence (DNA): TGTGCCAGCAGCCCGAGACTAGCGGGCTACCAAGAGACCCAGTACTTC.

This sequence joins TRBV3-1 (or the pseudogene TRBV3-2) and TRBJ2-5, with 9 bases lining up with TRBD2. Trimming removed 3 bases from V and 4 bases from J; junction bases left unmatched: 3. The germline V gene encodes CDR1 LGHDT and CDR2 YNNKEL (reference sequence). The length of the CDR3 is 14 residues. CDR3 coding DNA: TGTGCCAGCAGCCATTCAGCGGGAGGAGAGACCCAGTACTTC. It encodes CASSHSAGGETQYF.

V is TRBV7-9 and J is TRBJ1-2; 7 nucleotides align to TRBD1. Germline trimming cut 5 bases from V and 7 bases from J; bases unmatched to any gene: 1. The CDR3 is 11 residues long. Germline assignment: CDR1 SEHNR and CDR2 FQNEAQ (reference sequence). The DNA for the CDR3 is TGTGCCAGCAGCCAGGGGGGTGGCTACACCTTC. This gives the protein CASSQGGGYTF. The full variable domain, its missing parts supplied by reference TRBV7-9 and TRBJ1-2, is DTGVSQNPRHKITKRGQNVTFRCDPISEHNRLYWYRQTLGQGPEFLTYFQNEAQLEKSRLLSDRFSAERPKGSFSTLEIQRTEQGDSAMYLCASSQGGGYTFGSGTRLTVV.

V is TRBV6-6 and J is TRBJ2-7; TRBD2 aligns across 9 bases. The CDR3 is 14 residues long. The germline CDR1 and CDR2 sequences are MNHNY and SVGAGI (reference sequence). The V and J ends lost 5 bases and 3 bases, in that order; junction bases with no gene match: 5. The DNA for the CDR3 is TGTGCCAGCAGTCCTAGCGGGACCGGCTACGAGCAGTACTTC. Amino acid sequence: CASSPSGTGYEQYF.

The chain employs TRBV5-4 and TRBJ1-4, with D unresolved. Trimming removed 4 bases at V and 5 bases at J, with 9 bases between. The CDR3 loop spans 13 amino acids. Per germline, CDR1 SGHNT and CDR2 YYREEE (reference sequence). CDR3 sequence (DNA): TGTGCCAGCAGCGGCCGTCAGAATGAAAAACTGTTTTTT. This translates into CASSGRQNEKLFF. Filled out from reference TRBV5-4 and TRBJ1-4, the complete variable domain reads ETGVTQSPTHLIKTRGQQVTLRCSSQSGHNTVSWYQQALGQGPQFIFQYYREEENGRGNFPPRFSGLQFPNYSSELNVNALELDDSALYLCASSGRQNEKLFFGSGTQLSVL.

V and J are TRBV27 and TRBJ1-1; D possibly corresponds to TRBD1 (6 bases). CDR1 is MNHEY, CDR2 SMNVEV, per germline (reference sequence). The CDR3 spans 12 residues. V shed 3 bases and J shed 8 bases, with 10 bases lying between them. CDR3 amino acids: CASSFMGTEAFF. The CDR3 DNA sequence: TGTGCCAGCAGTTTTATGGGGACAGAAGCTTTCTTT.

V and J are TRBV6-2 or TRBV6-3 and TRBJ1-1, with D possibly matching TRBD1 (6 bases). Germline V gene lookup returns CDR1 MNHEY and CDR2 SVGEGT. The CDR3 is 15 amino acids. Deletions cut 5 bases from V and 0 bases from J, with 13 bases between. The CDR3 DNA reads as TGTGCCAGCAGTGTCCGGACAGTTTTGAACACTGAAGCTTTCTTT. Its translation: CASSVRTVLNTEAFF.

The chain carries TRBV5-1 and TRBJ2-1, with 8 bases that match TRBD1. The V gene end was trimmed by 4 bases and the J gene end by 8 bases; junction bases not matched to a gene: 14. The CDR3 has 16 amino acids. Germline values: CDR1 SGHRS, CDR2 YFSETQ. DNA of the CDR3: TGCGCCAGCAGCCCCGCACCATCGCGACAGGGGTATGAGCAGTTCTTC. Translating it yields CASSPAPSRQGYEQFF.

The chain combines TRBV6-2 or TRBV6-3 with TRBJ2-1, with D uncertain. Germline V gives CDR1 MNHEY, CDR2 SVGEGT. The length of the CDR3 is 11 residues. V dropped 4 bases and J dropped 7 bases, with 5 bases sitting between them. The CDR3 DNA sequence: TGTGCCAGCAGTTCGGGTAATGAGCAGTTCTTC. This translates into CASSSGNEQFF.

About this clone: This specimen includes other DNA sequences encoding the same CDR3. This chain connects TRBV14 to TRBJ1-1; TRBD1 agrees at 8 bases. This CDR3 comprises 15 residues. Germline V gene lookup returns CDR1 SGHDN and CDR2 FVKESK. Losses at the gene ends were 4 bases for V and 1 base for J; bases not matched to a gene: 5. The CDR3 is CASSLRTGRNTEAFF. In nucleotides, the CDR3 is TGTGCCAGCAGCCTAAGGACAGGGAGGAACACTGAAGCTTTCTTT.

V usage is TRBV11-2 and J usage is TRBJ2-7; 10 bases map to TRBD2. V shed 5 bases, J shed 0 bases, and the junction held 4 bases outside the gene matches. The CDR3 length is 15 residues. Germline CDR1 reads SGHAT; CDR2 reads FQNNGV. The CDR3 protein is CASSLSGGSSYEQYF. The CDR3, as DNA: TGTGCCAGCAGCCTTAGCGGGGGGAGCTCCTACGAGCAGTACTTC.

The rearrangement uses TRBV28 and TRBJ2-3; D is uncertain. Germline V gene data show CDR1 as MDHEN and CDR2 as SYDVKM. CDR3 size: 11 residues. Trimming left V 6 bases short and J 3 bases short, with 4 bases between. CDR3 nucleotides: TGTGCCAGCAGGACTACAGATACGCAGTATTTT. Protein product: CASRTTDTQYF.

The rearrangement uses TRBV19 and TRBJ1-1; the match to TRBD1 covers 8 bases. This CDR3 is 14 amino acids long. The junction had 7 bases not matched to a gene; V was cut back by 5 bases and J by 5 bases. Germline V gene lookup returns CDR1 LNHDA and CDR2 SQIVND (reference sequence). CDR3 region: CASSVQGAGTEAFF. As DNA, the CDR3 is TGTGCCAGTAGTGTCCAGGGGGCTGGTACTGAAGCTTTCTTT.

The rearrangement joins TRBV3-1 (or the pseudogene TRBV3-2) to TRBJ2-1, with D possibly matching TRBD2 (5 bases). V lost 6 bases to trimming and J lost 4 bases, with 13 bases between them. Per germline, CDR1 LGHDT and CDR2 YNNKEL (reference sequence). The CDR3 consists of 14 residues. CDR3 protein: CASSMEEVYNEQFF. CDR3 DNA: TGTGCCAGCAGTATGGAGGAGGTATACAATGAGCAGTTCTTC.

This rearrangement joins TRBV29-1 to TRBJ2-3, with D perhaps matching TRBD2 (6 bases). This CDR3 is built from 13 residues. Trimming removed 6 bases at V and 1 base at J, with 11 bases between. Per germline, CDR1 SQVTM and CDR2 ANQGSEA. The CDR3 DNA reads as TGCAGCGTAGGAGGGTCTGGCACAGATACGCAGTATTTT. Translation gives CSVGGSGTDTQYF.

The chain carries TRBV7-8 and TRBJ1-1, with 7 bases lining up with TRBD1. The germline V gene encodes CDR1 SGHVS and CDR2 FQNEAQ. The junction had 4 bases not matched to a gene; V was cut back by 5 bases and J by 1 base. This CDR3 contains 14 residues. In DNA form, the CDR3 reads TGTGCCAGCAGCCGACAGGGAGGGAACACTGAAGCTTTCTTT. As protein: CASSRQGGNTEAFF. The full variable domain, in which reference TRBV7-8 and TRBJ1-1 provide the parts outside the CDR3, is GAGVSQSPRYKVAKRGQDVALRCDPISGHVSLFWYQQALGQGPEFLTYFQNEAQLDKSGLPSDRFFAERPEGSVSTLKIQRTQQEDSAVYLCASSRQGGNTEAFFGQGTRLTVV.

The chain's CDR3 is CASSLTGHTYEQYF. In nucleotides, the CDR3 is TGTGCCAGCAGCTTGACGGGACACACCTACGAGCAGTACTTC. This chain joins TRBV11-2 and TRBJ2-7; a possible D gene is TRBD1 (6 bases). This CDR3 comprises 14 residues. With 3 bases removed from V and 2 bases from J, the gap between germline ends came to 11 bases. Germline V gene sequence: CDR1 SGHAT, CDR2 FQNNGV.

The chain recombines TRBV27 with TRBJ2-7; 9 nucleotides match TRBD2. The CDR3 extends over 15 amino acids. Germline assignment: CDR1 MNHEY and CDR2 SMNVEV (reference sequence). With V trimmed by 2 bases and J by 4 bases, 6 bases remained unmatched. Here the CDR3 reads CASSLSGRLRYEQYF. The CDR3 nucleotides are TGTGCCAGCAGTTTAAGCGGGAGGTTACGGTACGAGCAGTACTTC.

The gene calls are TRBV7-9 and TRBJ1-1, with 8 nucleotides matching TRBD1. V lost 5 bases, J lost 3 bases, and 11 bases stayed unmatched. This CDR3 region has 16 residues. Germline CDR1 and CDR2: SEHNR and FQNEAQ (reference sequence). For the CDR3, the DNA is TGTGCCAGCAGCCCCACGACAGGGGCTAAGGACACTGAAGCTTTCTTT. Translated: CASSPTTGAKDTEAFF.

This sequence joins TRBV7-2 and TRBJ2-1, with 8 bases matching TRBD1. CDR1 and CDR2 from the germline V gene are SGHTA and FQGNSA. Losses at the gene ends were 7 bases for V and 5 bases for J; bases not matched to a gene: 7. The CDR3 runs 14 residues. CDR3 sequence (DNA): TGTGCCAGCACCGGACAGGGACAAAACAATGAGCAGTTCTTC. As protein: CASTGQGQNNEQFF. Filled out from reference TRBV7-2 and TRBJ2-1, the complete variable domain reads GAGVSQSPSNKVTEKGKDVELRCDPISGHTALYWYRQSLGQGLEFLIYFQGNSAPDKSGLPSDRFSAERTGGSVSTLTIQRTQQEDSAVYLCASTGQGQNNEQFFGPGTRLTVL.

The rearrangement links TRBV19 to TRBJ1-5, with D possibly TRBD1 on 5 matching bases. Germline V lookup: CDR1 LNHDA, CDR2 SQIVND (reference sequence). The germline V and J ends were trimmed by 5 bases and 3 bases, with 20 bases remaining between them. The CDR3 runs 17 residues. CDR3 sequence: CASSLQVRVLINQPQHF. CDR3 DNA sequence: TGTGCCAGTAGTTTACAGGTTCGGGTATTAATCAATCAGCCCCAGCATTTT.

The gene calls are TRBV30 and TRBJ1-6; TRBD1 aligns across 9 bases. CDR1 is GTSNPN, CDR2 SVGIG, per germline (reference sequence). After removal of 1 base from V and 10 bases from J, the junction contained 5 bases not matched to a gene. The CDR3 covers 14 residues. For the CDR3, the DNA is TGTGCCTGGAGTGCGGGACAGGGAGACTCACCCCTCCACTTT. Residues: CAWSAGQGDSPLHF.

This clone has only a few counts. The rearrangement joins TRBV19 to TRBJ2-2; the D is unclear. The CDR3 sequence is 13 residues long. CDR1 is LNHDA, CDR2 SQIVND, per germline (reference sequence). Trimming took 5 bases from V and 6 from J, leaving 10 bases between them. Here the CDR3 reads CASSVLVSGELFF. CDR3 coding DNA: TGTGCCAGTAGTGTACTGGTTTCCGGGGAGCTGTTTTTT. The full variable domain, in which reference TRBV19 and TRBJ2-2 provide the parts outside the CDR3, is DGGITQSPKYLFRKEGQNVTLSCEQNLNHDAMYWYRQDPGQGLRLIYYSQIVNDFQKGDIAEGYSVSREKKESFPLTVTSAQKNPTAFYLCASSVLVSGELFFGEGSRLTVL.

The chain combines TRBV20-1 with TRBJ1-2, with no clear D. In germline, CDR1 is DFQATT, CDR2 SNEGSKA (reference sequence). The CDR3 extends over 11 amino acids. The V and J ends lost 2 bases and 8 bases respectively, with 9 bases between them. The CDR3 DNA follows: TGCAGTGCTAGACAGGAGGCCGGCTACACCTTC. Amino acids: CSARQEAGYTF.